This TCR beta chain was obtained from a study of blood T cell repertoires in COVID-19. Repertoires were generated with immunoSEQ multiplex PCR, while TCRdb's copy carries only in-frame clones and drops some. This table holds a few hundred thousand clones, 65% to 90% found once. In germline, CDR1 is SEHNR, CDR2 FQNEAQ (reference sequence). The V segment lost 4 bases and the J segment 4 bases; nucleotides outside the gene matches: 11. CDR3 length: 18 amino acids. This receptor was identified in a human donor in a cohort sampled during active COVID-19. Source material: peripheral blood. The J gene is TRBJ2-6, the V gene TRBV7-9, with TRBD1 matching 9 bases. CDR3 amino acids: CASSYQPGQGTGANVLTF. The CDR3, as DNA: TGTGCCAGCAGCTATCAACCGGGACAGGGTACCGGGGCCAACGTCCTGACTTTC.